The 3 T cell receptor beta chains below come from one sample, sequenced in a study of beta chain features in type 1 diabetes. Since all of the isolated RNA was reverse transcribed, expressed TCRB transcripts were what got sequenced. The table came from immunoSEQ multiplex PCR; TCRdb's copy has only in-frame clones and leaves some out. The sample contains 35,000 to 45,000 clones, approximately 60% of which appear only once. Sequenced material: Tregs from blood. The receptors originated from a woman aged 25 to 39 in good health.

The chain is built from TRBV7-2 and TRBJ2-1; 7 bases match TRBD1. The CDR3 is 15 residues long. V shed 5 bases, J shed 5 bases, and the junction held 9 bases outside the gene matches. Germline V gene sequence: CDR1 SGHTA, CDR2 FQGNSA. The CDR3 loop reads CASSRRDRINNEQFF. The DNA of the CDR3 is TGTGCCAGCAGCCGCCGGGACAGAATAAACAATGAGCAGTTCTTC.

The chain carries TRBV30 and TRBJ2-5; D unresolved. Trimming shortened V by 3 bases and J by 0 bases, and 5 bases separated the two germline ends. Germline V gives CDR1 GTSNPN, CDR2 SVGIG (reference sequence). This CDR3 has 12 residues. Here the CDR3 DNA reads TGTGCCTGGAGCAGGTACCAAGAGACCCAGTACTTC. It is translated as CAWSRYQETQYF. The variable domain in full, completed from reference TRBV30 and TRBJ2-5, reads SQTIHQWPATLVQPVGSPLSLECTVEGTSNPNLYWYRQAAGRGLQLLFYSVGIGQISSEVPQNLSASRPQDRQFILSSKKLLLSDSGFYLCAWSRYQETQYFGPGTRLLVL.

This clone was counted between two and nine times. This chain uses TRBV18 with TRBJ2-5; the D gene is possibly TRBD1 (6 bases). The end of the DNA aligns better with TRBJ2-7, so the J call may be wrong. The CDR3 runs to 13 residues. Germline-derived CDR1 and CDR2 are KGHSH and LQKENI. This CDR3 reads CASSPRTAYEQYF. For the CDR3, the DNA is TGTGCCAGCTCACCAAGGACAGCCTACGAGCAGTACTTC.